Following are 20 T cell receptor beta chains from one sample sequenced in a study of CXCR3-negative and CXCR3-positive naive CD8 T cells. Notes on the study in general: Naive CXCR3-positive cells had TRB CDR3s more hydrophobic than those of CXCR3-negative naive cells.

The TRB cDNA libraries were prepared by 5' RACE with UMI labels. Reanalyzing the 5' RACE reads, TCRdb keeps one entry per CDR3 protein, without DNA. Its table lists 130,000 to 150,000 distinct CDR3 sequences. No cognate antigen is known for these TCRs. Sequencing was done on a sample of naive CXCR3+ CD8+ T cells from blood. Stated subset: CD45RO-CCR7+CD27+CD95- naive CD8+ T cells expressing CXCR3 (TNR3+). The receptors here all came from a human donor in good health. Some clones in this sample may be carry-over from other donors' samples.

The chain joins TRBV5-5 to TRBJ1-1. Per germline, CDR1 SGHKS and CDR2 YYEKEE (reference sequence). The CDR3 runs 15 residues. The CDR3 is CASSLSAGTDTEAFF.

This rearrangement joins TRBV29-1 to TRBJ1-1; the TCRdb call, TRBD1, lacks DNA for checking. The CDR3 is made up of 14 amino acids. Germline V gene data show CDR1 as SQVTM and CDR2 as ANQGSEA. The CDR3 loop is CSGDTGTGDTEAFF. Filled out from reference TRBV29-1 and TRBJ1-1, the complete variable domain reads SAVISQKPSRDICQRGTSLTIQCQVDSQVTMMFWYRQQPGQSLTLIATANQGSEATYESGFVIDKFPISRPNLTFSTLTVSNMSPEDSSIYLCSGDTGTGDTEAFFGQGTRLTVV.

J is TRBJ2-7 and V is TRBV27; TCRdb's assignment of TRBD1 cannot be checked, as there is no DNA. Germline CDR1 reads MNHEY; CDR2 reads SMNVEV (reference sequence). The CDR3 runs 13 residues. The CDR3 is CASSNTGFAEQYF.

This chain links TRBV7-3 with TRBJ2-3; without DNA, the TCRdb call of TRBD1 cannot be checked. CDR1 and CDR2 from the germline V gene are SGHTA and FQGTGA. The CDR3 covers 14 residues. The CDR3: CASSKEGFTDTQYF.

The chain couples TRBV7-6 to TRBJ1-1. This CDR3 has 13 amino acids. Germline CDR1 SGHVS, CDR2 FNYEAQ. CDR3 sequence: CASSLGENTEAFF.

V and J are TRBV12-3 or TRBV12-4 and TRBJ2-7. There are 14 residues in the CDR3. CDR3: CASSLGLQFGEQYF.

This chain uses TRBV20-1 with TRBJ1-2; absent DNA, TCRdb's TRBD1 call cannot be checked. The CDR3 is 14 amino acids. CDR1 is DFQATT, CDR2 SNEGSKA, per germline (reference sequence). The CDR3 sequence is CSASVGRPRDGYTF.

The chain employs TRBV7-3 and TRBJ1-1. The CDR3 is made up of 13 amino acids. Germline V lookup: CDR1 SGHTA, CDR2 FQGTGA. Here the CDR3 reads CASSFYADTEAFF.

The chain uses TRBV7-6 and TRBJ2-1. In germline, CDR1 is SGHVS, CDR2 FNYEAQ. This CDR3 has 15 amino acids. The CDR3 sequence is CASSLPGRNDNEQFF. Full variable domain (remainder filled in from reference TRBV7-6 and TRBJ2-1): GAGVSQSPRYKVTKRGQDVALRCDPISGHVSLYWYRQALGQGPEFLTYFNYEAQQDKSGLPNDRFSAERPEGSISTLTIQRTEQRDSAMYRCASSLPGRNDNEQFFGPGTRLTVL.

The chain uses TRBV10-3 and TRBJ2-3. This CDR3 contains 12 residues. Germline lookup yields CDR1 ENHRY and CDR2 SYGVKD. This CDR3 is CAISERSDTQYF.

V gene TRBV7-9 combines with J gene TRBJ2-7; the D gene TCRdb calls, TRBD1, cannot be checked with no DNA. Germline CDR1 is SEHNR and CDR2 is FQNEAQ (reference sequence). The CDR3 loop spans 15 amino acids. CDR3 amino acids: CASSYPGQRSYEQYF.

The chain joins TRBV14 to TRBJ1-5. In germline, CDR1 is SGHDN, CDR2 FVKESK. The CDR3 loop spans 14 amino acids. This CDR3 reads CASSQVTPDQPQHF.

The V call is TRBV11-2, the J call TRBJ2-3. CDR1 SGHAT and CDR2 FQNNGV come from the germline V gene. The length of the CDR3 is 14 residues. The CDR3 region is CASSFYGSTDTQYF.

This chain uses TRBV5-6 with TRBJ2-7; TCRdb's assignment of TRBD1 cannot be checked, as there is no DNA. The CDR3 length is 14 residues. Germline assignment: CDR1 SGHDT and CDR2 YYEEEE. CDR3 sequence reads: CASSTGQAHYEQYF.

V usage is TRBV3-1 and J usage is TRBJ2-3; without DNA, the TCRdb call of TRBD2 cannot be checked. CDR1 is LGHDT, CDR2 YNNKEL, per germline (reference sequence). The CDR3 covers 15 residues. The CDR3 loop is CASSQDPSGLDTQYF.

The genes are TRBV9 and TRBJ2-7; with no DNA, the TCRdb D assignment of TRBD1 cannot be verified. This CDR3 comprises 18 residues. The germline V gene encodes CDR1 SGDLS and CDR2 YYNGEE. The CDR3 reads CASSPHPSDTGGIAELYF.

The gene calls are TRBV29-1 and TRBJ1-2. CDR1 and CDR2 (germline): SQVTM, ANQGSEA. There are 14 residues in the CDR3. The CDR3 spells CSVEIGPPGYGYTF.

The genes are TRBV20-1 and TRBJ2-2; there is no DNA to check the TCRdb D call of TRBD2. This CDR3 has 15 amino acids. Germline assignment: CDR1 DFQATT and CDR2 SNEGSKA (reference sequence). CDR3 loop: CSATRLAGGHGELFF.

V usage is TRBV29-1 and J usage is TRBJ2-7; TCRdb gives TRBD2 as the D gene, but with no DNA this cannot be confirmed. The CDR3 is 14 amino acids. Per germline, CDR1 SQVTM and CDR2 ANQGSEA. The CDR3 loop reads CSVVEREGPYEQYF.

The chain joins TRBV29-1 to TRBJ2-1; TCRdb reports TRBD1, a call that lacks DNA to check it against. The CDR3 length is 14 residues. CDR1 and CDR2 (germline): SQVTM, ANQGSEA. This CDR3 reads CSVVPALSYNEQFF.